This T cell receptor beta chain was identified in a study of shared clonotypes between healthy human individuals. Study information: Per donor, three plates held CD4 naive cells, three held CD4 memory, two held CD8 naive and one held CD8 memory.

Turning to this clone: The antigen is undetermined.

Points from the study as a whole: Naive subsets generally exceeded memory subsets in estimated richness.

Germline lookup yields CDR1 MRHNA and CDR2 SNTAGT. V shed 8 bases and J shed 1 base, with 17 bases lying between them. This CDR3 is 16 amino acids long. Once extracted for a subset, genomic DNA was divided evenly among several immunoSEQ plates. Using immunoSEQ multiplex PCR, the repertoire was profiled, and TCRdb retains in-frame clones only, with some absent. The table includes 1 million to 1.2 million clones, around 77% detected once. The V call is TRBV6-4, the J call TRBJ2-2, with D possibly TRBD2 on 6 matching bases. The sequenced sample was memory CD4+ T cells from PBMCs. Subset of the sample: CD45RA-negative fraction. The receptor was derived from a man between 18 and 35 years old in good health. Some clones in this sample may be carry-over from other donors' samples. The CDR3: CASAYSTSKNTGELFF. CDR3 nucleotides: TGTGCCAGCGCATACTCGACTAGTAAGAACACCGGGGAGCTGTTTTTT.